Each of the 6 T cell receptor beta chains below was sequenced from the same sample in a study of CD8 T cells in ankylosing spondylitis. TCRdb re-analysed the 5' RACE reads in MiXCR, keeping a single row per CDR3 protein. The table shows over 100,000 distinct CDR3 sequences, with over 6.5% occurring only once. The sample comprised blood, either unsorted or a sorted T cell fraction (not recorded which). These receptors all come from a male donor with ankylosing spondylitis or in good health (not recorded which).

This clonotype was recorded at least ten times. The chain has TRBV12-3 or TRBV12-4 and TRBJ2-3, with D unclear. This CDR3 spans 11 amino acids. Trimming stripped 7 bases from V and 3 bases from J, with 5 bases between. The CDR3 DNA reads TGTGCCAGCAAGGTGACAGATACGCAGTATTTT. This codes for CASKVTDTQYF.

This clonotype has a count of ten or more. The chain carries TRBV10-3 and TRBJ2-1; D unresolved. The germline V gene has CDR1 ENHRY and CDR2 SYGVKD. The CDR3 has 11 amino acids. CDR3 sequence (DNA): TGTGTAGCTGGCTCCTACAATGAGCAGTTCTTC. This translates into CVAGSYNEQFF.

This clonotype was seen at least ten times. The chain employs TRBV24-1 and TRBJ2-1; possibly TRBD1 for D (7 bases). The CDR3 runs to 16 residues. The germline CDR1 and CDR2 sequences are KGHDR and SFDVKD. V dropped 4 bases and J dropped 2 bases, with 14 bases sitting between them. CDR3 sequence: CATSEAGGSTYNEQFF. In nucleotides, the CDR3 is TGTGCCACCAGTGAGGCAGGGGGGAGCACCTACAATGAGCAGTTCTTC.

The sample holds many counts of this clonotype. The J gene is TRBJ2-6, the V gene TRBV29-1; D unclear. Trimming removed 6 bases at V and 1 base at J, with 10 bases between. CDR3 length: 14 residues. CDR1 and CDR2 (germline): SQVTM, ANQGSEA. In nucleotides, the CDR3 is TGCAGCGTCTTGGGTGGGTCTGGGGCCAACGTCCTGACTTTC. It specifies CSVLGGSGANVLTF.

The chain couples TRBV7-3 to TRBJ2-6; tentatively, D is TRBD2 (5 bases). The CDR3 totals 20 residues. The germline CDR1 and CDR2 sequences are SGHTA and FQGTGA. The ends were cut back, 6 bases at V and 0 bases at J, with 24 bases in the middle. CDR3 coding DNA: TGTGCCAGCAGTCTTAAGGTCCGAGGGTTGGCAAGCTCTGGGGCCAACGTCCTGACTTTC. Protein product: CASSLKVRGLASSGANVLTF.

The table lists this clonotype with a few counts. The chain employs TRBV12-3 or TRBV12-4 and TRBJ2-7; 7 bases agree with TRBD1. Losses at the gene ends were 5 bases for V and 6 bases for J; bases not matched to a gene: 4. The CDR3 has 12 amino acids. CDR3 sequence reads: CASSIHRGEQYF. The CDR3 DNA reads TGTGCCAGCAGTATACACAGGGGCGAGCAGTACTTC.